Only one count was recorded for the clone carrying this T cell receptor (beta chain). Next came a second PCR, run for about 6 to 12 cycles, which used a sample-barcoded 5' primer along with a J-beta primer mix. Using its own MiXCR run on the 5' RACE reads, TCRdb lists one record per CDR3 protein. The sample carries about 620,000 distinct CDR3 sequences, roughly 21% recorded once. This CDR3 has 16 residues. Germline CDR1 SEHNR, CDR2 FQNEAQ (reference sequence). With 4 bases removed from V and 2 bases from J, the gap between germline ends came to 17 bases. No fewer than 7 million PBMCs went into each sample. The data belong to a study of blood T cells in healthy people across ages. Whole-study context: Researchers report that template switching captured about one barcoded beta molecule per two T cells.

This TCR was recovered from a man in his sixties or seventies in good health. Sequenced material: blood. The chain employs TRBV7-9 and TRBJ1-1; D gene uncertain. In DNA form, the CDR3 reads TGTGCCAGCAGCTCTGAAGGTCGTACAGCCAACACTGAAGCTTTCTTT. Translation: CASSSEGRTANTEAFF.